This entry features one TCR beta chain sequence. The record originates from a study of blood T cell repertoires in COVID-19. Whole-study context: Some COVID-19 samples were acute and others convalescent; all came from the United States, Italy and Spain. T cells, B-cell-depleted T cells, or PBMCs provided the cDNA or gDNA that served as material.

The germline V gene has CDR1 MRHNA and CDR2 SNTAGT. V lost 3 bases and J 7 bases, leaving 10 bases between the germline ends. The CDR3 consists of 14 residues. Source study methods: Reference gene primer amplification in the assay estimated nucleated cell counts. Produced via immunoSEQ multiplex PCR; TCRdb's table is partial and in-frame only. V and J calls and clone size are copied from that table; D and trimming were computed from the DNA. The data contain 150,000 to 200,000 clones, 88% of them singletons. Sample: peripheral blood. This chain links TRBV6-4 with TRBJ1-6; D might be TRBD1 (5 bases). The sequence came from a human donor in a cohort sampled during active COVID-19. CDR3 sequence (DNA): TGTGCCAGCAGTGAAAGGGCAGGGAATTCACCCCTCCACTTT. It encodes CASSERAGNSPLHF.